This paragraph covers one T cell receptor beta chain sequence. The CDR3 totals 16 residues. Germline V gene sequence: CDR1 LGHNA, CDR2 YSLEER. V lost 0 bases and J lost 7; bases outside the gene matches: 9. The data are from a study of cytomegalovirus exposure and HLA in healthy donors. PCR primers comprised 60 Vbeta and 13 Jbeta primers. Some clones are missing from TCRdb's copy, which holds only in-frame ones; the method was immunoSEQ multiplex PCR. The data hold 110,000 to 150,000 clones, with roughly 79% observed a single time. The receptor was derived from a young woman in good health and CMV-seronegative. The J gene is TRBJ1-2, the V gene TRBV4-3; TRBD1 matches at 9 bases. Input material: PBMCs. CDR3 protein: CASSQDNQQGAFGYTF. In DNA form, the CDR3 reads TGCGCCAGCAGCCAAGATAATCAACAGGGGGCTTTTGGCTACACCTTC.